This TCR beta chain was identified during a study of brain T cells in children with intractable seizures. Here immunoSEQ multiplex PCR was the method, and the copy in TCRdb shows in-frame clones only, minus some. The sample records 340,000 or so clones, roughly 93% being singletons. As to this clone: Its antigen remains unidentified.

Regarding the study as a whole: Pre- and post-surgery blood differed in depth, so pre-surgery absences may be undersampling. Viral specificity was inferred only from CDR3 similarity; HCMV serostatus was unknown.

V was pared by 0 bases and J by 8 bases, with 5 bases between. This CDR3 contains 12 residues. Germline CDR1 and CDR2: MNHNY and SVGAGI (reference sequence). Documented time point: blood from clinic visit 5 months post-surgery; TSC patient then seizure free. Sequencing was limited to surgery cases with top T cell transcript signatures in brain tissue. Patients received at least one anti-epileptic drug before surgery. This chain connects TRBV6-6 to TRBJ2-1, with no clear D. This clonotype was sampled from a boy younger than two with tuberous sclerosis and intractable seizures. The material was peripheral blood, obtained more than 4 months after surgery. CDR3 sequence (DNA): TGTGCCAGCAGTTACTCCAAGTATGAGCAGTTCTTC. As protein: CASSYSKYEQFF.